One and the same sample provided the 28 T cell receptor beta chains below, sequenced in a study of blood T cell repertoires in COVID-19. The table came from immunoSEQ multiplex PCR; TCRdb's copy has only in-frame clones and leaves some out. The top ten hold around 3.9% of the sample, which has roughly 100,000 clones, roughly 87% seen once. Sequenced sample: peripheral blood. The receptors derive from a man between 50 and 59 years old with acute or convalescent COVID-19.

The rearrangement uses TRBV12-5 and TRBJ2-3; weak D call: TRBD2 (5 bases). The CDR3 spans 14 residues. V was shortened by 2 bases and J by 5 bases, with 11 bases between the two germline ends. Germline V gives CDR1 LGHNT, CDR2 FRNRAP. In DNA form, the CDR3 reads TGTGCTAGTGGTTTGCCTCCCCGGGGAGATACGCAGTATTTT. Residues: CASGLPPRGDTQYF.

V is TRBV2 and J is TRBJ1-1; no firm D call. The CDR3 length is 14 residues. The V and J ends lost 10 bases and 1 base respectively, with 16 bases between them. Germline loops: CDR1 SNHLY, CDR2 FYNNEI. The CDR3 reads CANSKSYGNTEAFF. The CDR3 nucleotides read TGTGCCAACTCTAAGTCATATGGGAACACTGAAGCTTTCTTT.

The table lists this clone with a few counts. The V call is TRBV24-1, the J call TRBJ2-1; 12 positions match TRBD2. The CDR3 is 19 residues long. J gave up 0 bases and V 3 bases, and 8 bases lay outside the gene matches. Germline V gene lookup returns CDR1 KGHDR and CDR2 SFDVKD. The CDR3 sequence is CATSDQRTSGASSYNEQFF. The DNA for the CDR3 is TGTGCCACCAGTGATCAACGGACTAGCGGGGCTAGCTCCTACAATGAGCAGTTCTTC.

This clone was counted a single time. The V gene is TRBV4-1, the J gene TRBJ1-1; D may be TRBD1 (5 bases). The CDR3 totals 14 residues. V gave up 1 base and J gave up 5 bases, with 11 bases separating them. Germline CDR1 and CDR2: MGHRA and YSYEKL. The CDR3 DNA is TGCGCCAGCAGCCAAGTTCGCGGGGGTACTGAAGCTTTCTTT. Protein sequence: CASSQVRGGTEAFF.

The chain combines TRBV6-1 with TRBJ2-7, with D maybe TRBD1 (6 bases). V was shortened by 2 bases and J by 1 base, with 9 bases between the two germline ends. CDR3 length: 14 residues. In germline, CDR1 is MNHNS, CDR2 SASEGT. The CDR3 region is CASSEMGQSYEQYF. In DNA form, the CDR3 reads TGTGCCAGCAGTGAAATGGGACAATCCTACGAGCAGTACTTC.

This clone showed up just a few times. The chain is built from TRBV28 and TRBJ1-1; 8 bases match TRBD1. The V gene's germline CDR1 is MDHEN and CDR2 SYDVKM. The J segment lost 1 base and the V segment lost 7 bases, leaving 5 bases of the junction unmatched. This CDR3 comprises 14 residues. The CDR3 sequence: CASKEDRENTEAFF. DNA of the CDR3: TGTGCCAGCAAGGAGGACAGGGAGAACACTGAAGCTTTCTTT.

This clone was detected a few times. The chain couples TRBV13 to TRBJ1-6; the D is unclear. The CDR3 is 14 residues long. Germline lookup yields CDR1 PRHDT and CDR2 FYEKMQ (reference sequence). V lost 1 base and J 7 bases, leaving 8 bases between the germline ends. The CDR3 loop reads CASSLAEGNSPLHF. CDR3 in DNA: TGTGCCAGCAGCTTAGCTGAGGGAAATTCACCCCTCCACTTT. The full variable domain, completed using reference TRBV13 and TRBJ1-6, is AAGVIQSPRHLIKEKRETATLKCYPIPRHDTVYWYQQGPGQDPQFLISFYEKMQSDKGSIPDRFSAQQFSDYHSELNMSSLELGDSALYFCASSLAEGNSPLHFGNGTRLTVT.

The chain recombines TRBV25-1 with TRBJ1-3; D unclear. V lost 6 bases and J 0 bases, leaving 6 bases between the germline ends. CDR3 size: 13 residues. Per the germline V gene, CDR1 is MGHDK and CDR2 is SYGVNS. In DNA form, the CDR3 reads TGTGCCAGCAGACTTGGCTCTGGAAACACCATATATTTT. Translating it yields CASRLGSGNTIYF.

J is TRBJ1-4 and V is TRBV6-1; D is ambiguous. Trimming removed 2 bases from V and 7 bases from J, with 14 bases in between. The CDR3 length is 15 residues. The V gene's germline CDR1 is MNHNS and CDR2 SASEGT. The CDR3 protein is CASSERAGGSEKLFF. The CDR3 nucleotides read TGTGCCAGCAGTGAAAGGGCCGGAGGGAGTGAAAAACTGTTTTTT.

The chain has TRBV24-1 and TRBJ1-2; 7 bases are shared with TRBD1. With V trimmed by 5 bases and J by 4 bases, 6 bases remained unmatched. The CDR3 has 14 amino acids. Per the germline V gene, CDR1 is KGHDR and CDR2 is SFDVKD. CDR3 nucleotides: TGTGCCACCAGTGCCGGGACAGTCACCTATGGCTACACCTTC. This codes for CATSAGTVTYGYTF.

This clone is labeled medium-sized (0.01 to 0.1%). The chain links TRBV7-8 to TRBJ1-2; D remains unclear. Trimming removed 5 bases from V and 1 base from J, with 8 bases in between. The CDR3 covers 13 residues. The germline V gene has CDR1 SGHVS and CDR2 FQNEAQ. CDR3 sequence: CASSAGINYGYTF. CDR3 bases: TGTGCCAGCAGCGCCGGGATTAACTATGGCTACACCTTC.

The chain joins TRBV30 to TRBJ1-2, with 9 bases aligning to TRBD1. This CDR3 comprises 14 residues. From germline, CDR1 is GTSNPN and CDR2 SVGIG (reference sequence). J lost 4 bases, V lost 3 bases, and 6 bases had no gene match. This chain's CDR3 is CAWSGGQGLYGYTF. The CDR3 DNA is TGTGCCTGGAGCGGGGGACAGGGACTCTATGGCTACACCTTC. Complete variable domain (other parts from reference TRBV30 and TRBJ1-2): SQTIHQWPATLVQPVGSPLSLECTVEGTSNPNLYWYRQAAGRGLQLLFYSVGIGQISSEVPQNLSASRPQDRQFILSSKKLLLSDSGFYLCAWSGGQGLYGYTFGSGTRLTVV.

The CDR3 loop is CASSSGQGRTEAFF. In DNA form, the CDR3 reads TGTGCCAGCAGCTCAGGACAGGGACGAACTGAAGCTTTCTTT. The rearrangement joins TRBV5-5 to TRBJ1-1; TRBD1 matches at 8 bases. Unmatched junction bases numbered 6, after V lost 3 bases and J lost 5 bases. CDR1 and CDR2 from the germline V gene are SGHKS and YYEKEE (reference sequence). This CDR3 is 14 amino acids long.

The chain recombines TRBV9 with TRBJ1-3, with 11 bases fitting TRBD1. V lost 0 bases, J lost 2 bases, and 1 base stayed unmatched. This CDR3 comprises 16 residues. Germline values: CDR1 SGDLS, CDR2 YYNGEE. The DNA of the CDR3 is TGTGCCAGCAGCGTAGGGGGACAGGGGGCTGGAAACACCATATATTTT. Encoded protein: CASSVGGQGAGNTIYF.

The V call is TRBV4-1, the J call TRBJ1-4, with D unresolved. The CDR3 covers 21 residues. Deletions cut 3 bases from V and 4 bases from J, with 30 bases between. Germline lookup yields CDR1 MGHRA and CDR2 YSYEKL. In nucleotides, the CDR3 is TGCGCCAGCAGCCACACCCTAGGGAACAGATACCCTCCCCGGGATAATGAAAAACTGTTTTTT. It yields the protein CASSHTLGNRYPPRDNEKLFF.

The chain has TRBV7-9 and TRBJ2-1; TRBD1 is a possible D gene (7 bases). The CDR3 loop spans 13 amino acids. Germline assignment: CDR1 SEHNR and CDR2 FQNEAQ (reference sequence). The V end was cut by 5 bases, the J end by 6 bases, with 11 bases between. The CDR3 is CASSPQGGNEQFF. The DNA for the CDR3 is TGTGCCAGCAGCCCCCAGGGGGGCAATGAGCAGTTCTTC.

The chain joins TRBV24-1 to TRBJ1-1, with no clear D. From germline, CDR1 is KGHDR and CDR2 SFDVKD. Between the trimmed V and J ends, which lost 7 bases and 1 base, there was a span of 12 bases. The CDR3 sequence is 14 residues long. CDR3 residues: CATSPGYSNTEAFF. CDR3 nucleotides: TGTGCCACCAGCCCGGGGTATTCGAACACTGAAGCTTTCTTT.

J is TRBJ2-5 and V is TRBV5-5, with D possibly being TRBD1 (5 bases). Germline V CDR1 and CDR2: SGHKS, YYEKEE (reference sequence). V shed 0 bases and J shed 5 bases, with 11 bases lying between them. The CDR3 is 14 residues long. The CDR3 sequence: CASSLGSGRETQYF. The DNA for the CDR3 is TGTGCCAGCAGCTTGGGCTCAGGGCGCGAGACCCAGTACTTC.

The chain employs TRBV9 and TRBJ2-7; 8 bases map to TRBD1. Germline V lookup: CDR1 SGDLS, CDR2 YYNGEE. This CDR3 is 13 amino acids long. Trimming at V came to 7 bases and at J to 1 base, leaving 4 bases not matched to a gene. The CDR3 nucleotides are TGTGCCAGCGGCCAGGGGGCGTCCTACGAGCAGTACTTC. This translates into CASGQGASYEQYF. The full variable domain, its missing parts supplied by reference TRBV9 and TRBJ2-7, is DSGVTQTPKHLITATGQRVTLRCSPRSGDLSVYWYQQSLDQGLQFLIQYYNGEERAKGNILERFSAQQFPDLHSELNLSSLELGDSALYFCASGQGASYEQYFGPGTRLTVT.

This rearrangement joins TRBV6-1 to TRBJ1-5; TRBD1 is a possible D gene (5 bases). The CDR3 has 15 residues. Per the germline V gene, CDR1 is MNHNS and CDR2 is SASEGT. Trimming took 2 bases from V and 1 from J, leaving 9 bases between them. CDR3 sequence (DNA): TGTGCCAGCAGTGAATGGCAGGGAAGCAATCAGCCCCAGCATTTT. This sequence encodes CASSEWQGSNQPQHF.

CDR3 sequence reads: CASSGGPPDTEAFF. Written as DNA, the CDR3 is TGTGCCAGCAGCGGGGGTCCTCCGGACACTGAAGCTTTCTTT. This chain links TRBV6-6 with TRBJ1-1; a possible D gene is TRBD1 (5 bases). Germline lookup yields CDR1 MNHNY and CDR2 SVGAGI (reference sequence). The ends were cut back, 6 bases at V and 3 bases at J, with 14 bases in the middle. This CDR3 contains 14 residues.

The chain uses TRBV28 and TRBJ2-1, with TRBD2 identical over 10 bases. V gave up 5 bases and J gave up 9 bases; unmatched junction bases: 7. CDR1 is MDHEN, CDR2 SYDVKM, per germline. This CDR3 is built from 14 residues. The CDR3 region has the DNA TGTGCCAGCAGTATCGCTAGCGGGAGAGGTGAGCAGTTCTTC. Translating it yields CASSIASGRGEQFF.

This clone has just a few counts. The rearrangement joins TRBV5-6 to TRBJ2-7, with a possible D match to TRBD1 (6 bases). Trimming took 4 bases from V and 7 from J, leaving 15 bases between them. Germline V lookup: CDR1 SGHDT, CDR2 YYEEEE. The CDR3 loop spans 13 amino acids. CDR3 amino acids: CASSETGFLEQYF. CDR3 in DNA: TGTGCCAGCAGCGAGACAGGTTTTCTAGAGCAGTACTTC. The variable domain in full, with the rest retrieved from reference TRBV5-6 and TRBJ2-7, is DAGVTQSPTHLIKTRGQQVTLRCSPKSGHDTVSWYQQALGQGPQFIFQYYEEEERQRGNFPDRFSGHQFPNYSSELNVNALLLGDSALYLCASSETGFLEQYFGPGTRLTVT.

DNA of the CDR3: TGTGCCAGCACCCAGGGACTAGCGGGACCCACAGATACGCAGTATTTT. It specifies CASTQGLAGPTDTQYF. The chain has TRBV28 and TRBJ2-3; TRBD2 matches 13 bases. The length of the CDR3 is 16 residues. Germline CDR1 and CDR2: MDHEN and SYDVKM. The V segment lost 7 bases and the J segment 2 bases; nucleotides outside the gene matches: 6.

This clone occurred once. DNA for the CDR3: TGCGCCAGCAGCCACTACTTACAAGGGGGATACAATGAGCAGTTCTTC. This sequence encodes CASSHYLQGGYNEQFF. The V call is TRBV4-1, the J call TRBJ2-1; perhaps TRBD1 as D (6 bases). The V end lost 3 bases, the J end lost 4 bases, and 16 bases lay between the germline ends. The germline V gene encodes CDR1 MGHRA and CDR2 YSYEKL. CDR3 length equals 16 residues.

This chain uses TRBV4-1 with TRBJ1-1; D is perhaps TRBD1 (6 bases). Germline CDR1 and CDR2: MGHRA and YSYEKL. V gave up 5 bases and J gave up 11 bases, with 21 bases separating them. This CDR3 region has 14 residues. The CDR3 region is CASSTSLQGMVAFF. CDR3 bases: TGCGCCAGCAGCACGAGCTTACAGGGTATGGTGGCTTTCTTT.

V usage is TRBV11-2 and J usage is TRBJ2-5, with 10 bases identical to TRBD2. Losses at the gene ends were 5 bases for V and 0 bases for J; bases not matched to a gene: 6. Germline V lookup: CDR1 SGHAT, CDR2 FQNNGV. The CDR3 has 16 amino acids. CDR3 nucleotides: TGTGCCAGCAGCGCCTTTCTAGCGGGGGACCAAGAGACCCAGTACTTC. Its protein is CASSAFLAGDQETQYF. Complete variable domain (other parts from reference TRBV11-2 and TRBJ2-5): EAGVAQSPRYKIIEKRQSVAFWCNPISGHATLYWYQQILGQGPKLLIQFQNNGVVDDSQLPKDRFSAERLKGVDSTLKIQPAKLEDSAVYLCASSAFLAGDQETQYFGPGTRLLVL.

The V gene is TRBV28, the J gene TRBJ2-5; D not resolved. The CDR3 extends over 10 amino acids. From germline, CDR1 is MDHEN and CDR2 SYDVKM. Trimming removed 4 bases from V and 5 bases from J, with 2 bases in between. The CDR3 DNA sequence: TGTGCCAGCAGTTCGGAGACCCAGTACTTC. It specifies CASSSETQYF.